This passage covers 5 T cell receptor beta chains from one sample sequenced in a study of cytomegalovirus exposure and HLA in healthy donors. Generated by immunoSEQ multiplex PCR, the TCRdb table keeps only in-frame clones and is missing some. The sample yields 200,000 to 250,000 clones, more than 75% seen once. Sequencing input: PBMCs. These receptor sequences come from a young man in good health and CMV-seronegative.

The chain carries TRBV19 and TRBJ1-6, with a weak D call TRBD1 (6 bases). Trimming took 5 bases from V and 9 from J, leaving 14 bases between them. The CDR3 has 14 amino acids. CDR1 and CDR2 from the germline V gene are LNHDA and SQIVND (reference sequence). The CDR3 nucleotides read TGTGCCAGTAGTGAAACAGGGTTCGTTTCACCCCTCCACTTT. Its translation is CASSETGFVSPLHF.

The rearrangement joins TRBV10-3 to TRBJ2-1; TRBD2 matches 11 bases. V dropped 10 bases and J dropped 9; count of bases not matched to a gene: 14. The CDR3 sequence is 15 residues long. Germline CDR1 reads ENHRY; CDR2 reads SYGVKD. Here the CDR3 DNA reads TGTGCCACGAAAGCAACTAGCGGGAGTTCTGGTGAGCAGTTCTTC. It specifies CATKATSGSSGEQFF.

V gene TRBV29-1 combines with J gene TRBJ1-4; possible D gene TRBD1, 6 bases. V lost 4 bases to trimming and J lost 6 bases, with 9 bases between them. The germline V gene has CDR1 SQVTM and CDR2 ANQGSEA. This CDR3 has 12 amino acids. The CDR3 protein is CSVVGGDEKLFF. DNA for the CDR3: TGCAGCGTTGTAGGGGGGGATGAAAAACTGTTTTTT. Full variable domain (missing parts from reference TRBV29-1 and TRBJ1-4): SAVISQKPSRDICQRGTSLTIQCQVDSQVTMMFWYRQQPGQSLTLIATANQGSEATYESGFVIDKFPISRPNLTFSTLTVSNMSPEDSSIYLCSVVGGDEKLFFGSGTQLSVL.

The gene calls are TRBV7-2 and TRBJ2-1; a weak D match, TRBD1 (6 bases). V gave up 5 bases and J gave up 8 bases, with 22 bases separating them. In germline, CDR1 is SGHTA, CDR2 FQGNSA. CDR3 length: 16 amino acids. CDR3 protein: CASSPSASRAGDEQFF. DNA for the CDR3: TGTGCCAGCAGCCCCAGCGCGTCTCGCGCAGGGGATGAGCAGTTCTTC.

The chain employs TRBV6-4 and TRBJ1-6, with D perhaps matching TRBD1 (6 bases). The CDR3 loop spans 13 amino acids. V was shortened by 8 bases and J by 8 bases, with 13 bases between the two germline ends. In germline, CDR1 is MRHNA, CDR2 SNTAGT. CDR3 nucleotides: TGTGCCAGCTCCCCGGGACAAGATTCACCCCTCCACTTT. Amino acid sequence: CASSPGQDSPLHF.